This T cell receptor beta chain emerged from a study of T-cell memory formation after mild COVID-19. cDNA libraries for TCR alpha and TCR beta, carrying sample barcodes and UMIs, came from 5'RACE with constant-segment primers. One entry per CDR3 protein results from TCRdb running MiXCR on the 5' RACE reads. The sample holds 540,000 or so distinct CDR3 sequences; just over 20% are singletons and the top ten take about an eighth. The sequence was obtained from an adult woman who had mild COVID-19 (a few samples of this study predate the infection). Cell type and time point are not known. Sequenced input: PBMCs or a T cell subset sorted from them (not recorded which).

Here the CDR3 DNA reads TGTGCCAGCAGCCCCATCACCCTGGTCACAGGGAGCTATGGCTACACCTTC. Its protein product is CASSPITLVTGSYGYTF. The chain recombines TRBV27 with TRBJ1-2, with D tentatively TRBD1 (6 bases). Germline CDR1 is MNHEY and CDR2 is SMNVEV (reference sequence). The germline V and J ends were trimmed by 6 bases and 4 bases, with 24 bases remaining between them. The CDR3 covers 17 residues.